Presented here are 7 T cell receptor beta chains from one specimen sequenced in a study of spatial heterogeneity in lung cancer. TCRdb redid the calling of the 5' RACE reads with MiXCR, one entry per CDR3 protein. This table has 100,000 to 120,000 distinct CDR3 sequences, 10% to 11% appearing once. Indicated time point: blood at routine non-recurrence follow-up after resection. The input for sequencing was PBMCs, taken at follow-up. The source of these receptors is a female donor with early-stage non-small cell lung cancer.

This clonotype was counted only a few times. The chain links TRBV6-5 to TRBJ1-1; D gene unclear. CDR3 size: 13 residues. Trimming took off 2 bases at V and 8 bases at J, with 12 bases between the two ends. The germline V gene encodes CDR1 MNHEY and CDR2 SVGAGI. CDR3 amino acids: CASSYRQNTEAFF. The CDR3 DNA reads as TGTGCCAGCAGTTACAGGCAGAATACCGAAGCTTTCTTT.

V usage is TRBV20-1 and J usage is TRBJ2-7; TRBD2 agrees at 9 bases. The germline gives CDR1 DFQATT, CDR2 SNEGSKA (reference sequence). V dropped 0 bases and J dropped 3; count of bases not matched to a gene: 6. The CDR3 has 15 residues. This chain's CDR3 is CSARDLGLAGYEQYF. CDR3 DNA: TGCAGTGCTAGAGATTTGGGACTAGCCGGCTACGAGCAGTACTTC.

The CDR3 region has the DNA TGCAGCGTTTCGCCGGGACAGGGAGGTTCCGAGCAGTACTTC. It is translated as CSVSPGQGGSEQYF. The gene calls are TRBV29-1 and TRBJ2-7; 9 bases fit TRBD1. Trimming cost V 5 bases and J 6 bases; bases outside gene matches: 11. The CDR3 has 14 residues. Germline V gene sequence: CDR1 SQVTM, CDR2 ANQGSEA.

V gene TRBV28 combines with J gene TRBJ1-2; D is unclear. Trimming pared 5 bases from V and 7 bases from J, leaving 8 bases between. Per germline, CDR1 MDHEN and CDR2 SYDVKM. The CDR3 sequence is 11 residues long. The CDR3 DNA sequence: TGTGCCAGCAGTCCGCGGGCTGGCTACACCTTC. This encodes CASSPRAGYTF.

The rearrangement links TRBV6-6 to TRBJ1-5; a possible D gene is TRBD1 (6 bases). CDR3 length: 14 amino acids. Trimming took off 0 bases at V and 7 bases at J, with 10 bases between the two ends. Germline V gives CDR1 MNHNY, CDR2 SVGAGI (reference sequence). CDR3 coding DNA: TGTGCCAGCAGTTACTCAGGGGGTGGGCAGCCCCAGCATTTT. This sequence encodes CASSYSGGGQPQHF.

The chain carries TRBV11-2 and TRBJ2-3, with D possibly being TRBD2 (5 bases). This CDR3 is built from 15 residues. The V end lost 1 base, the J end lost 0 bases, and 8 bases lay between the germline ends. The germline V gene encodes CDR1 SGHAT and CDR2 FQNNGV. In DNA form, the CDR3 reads TGTGCCAGCAGCTTAGTCCCGGGGAGCACAGATACGCAGTATTTT. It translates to CASSLVPGSTDTQYF.

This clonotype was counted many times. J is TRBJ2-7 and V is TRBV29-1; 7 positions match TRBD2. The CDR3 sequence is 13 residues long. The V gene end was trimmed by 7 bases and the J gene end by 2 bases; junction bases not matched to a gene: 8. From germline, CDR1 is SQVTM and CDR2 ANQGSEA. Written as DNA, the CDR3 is TGCAGCGCCCTAGCGGCTAATCCCTACGAGCAGTACTTC. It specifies CSALAANPYEQYF.